This TCR beta chain was recorded in a study of T-cell memory formation after mild COVID-19 (dated by TCRdb to the early 2020s). Study-level background: Most TCR sequence clusters were specific to one of the two donors. The cohort was made up of two young adult volunteers, one female and one male, who were previously healthy. In a couple of donors, T-cell clones that expanded and contracted after mild COVID-19 were tracked by sequencing TCRalpha and TCRbeta repertoires over time. Results the study describes overall, beyond this receptor: Contracting CD4+ clones were found mainly in CM and EM memory subsets, while CD8+ clones were enriched in EMRA. The detection of some responding clones in pre-infection memory suggests that pre-existing cross-reactive memory T cells joined the SARS-CoV-2 response. The study included only a couple of mild cases, and larger cohorts that include severe cases with pre-infection samples were judged to be necessary. Clones contracting from day 15 to 85 had balanced CD4/CD8 phenotypes, while a second wave expanding from day 15 to 37 was biased towards CD4+. SARS-CoV-2 specificity of the second-wave clones peaking on day 37 was not confirmed.

Remarks on this clonotype: The target of this receptor is not known. Base qualities are not recorded, but no much larger clone differs from it by a single base.

CDR1 and CDR2 were assigned from the germline V gene as LGHNA and YSLEER. Its CDR3 holds 15 amino acids, cysteine through phenylalanine. Left in the record is the CDR3 DNA by itself, 45 bases read in frame from the first base. Trimmed from V: 2 bases; trimmed from J: 15 bases; junction bases lacking a gene match: 12. Ficoll-Paque density gradient centrifugation was used to isolate PBMCs. Sequencing relied on an Illumina NovaSeq 6000. Using 5'RACE with constant-segment primers, TCRalpha and TCRbeta cDNA libraries were constructed, with sample barcodes and unique molecular identifiers added in the process. RNA was extracted from every sample with Trizol reagent. Libraries were amplified in two PCR steps, with a second sample barcode and Illumina TruSeq adapters added in the second step. Sequencing of the libraries was done on an Illumina NovaSeq, producing 2 x 150 bp paired-end reads. From the authors' description of their analysis: The reads were demultiplexed and collapsed into UMI-guided consensus sequences using migec v1.2.7. Using mixcr v2.1.11, UMI consensuses were aligned to TRA and TRB V and J templates and then assembled into clonotypes. A clonotype was counted as expanded or contracted only when both edgeR and NoisET called the clonotype significant, with the noise models trained on biological replicates. For edgeR calls, the thresholds were a false discovery rate-adjusted p below 0.01 and a log2 fold-change of 1. As an exploratory analysis of dynamics, PCA with hierarchical clustering was applied to max-normalized trajectories of the 1000 most abundant clonotypes. Each responding clone was given a CD4 or CD8 phenotype based on the CD4+ and CD8+ repertoires, which had been sequenced separately. The raw public reads went through TCRdb reprocessing: fastp at Q25, MiXCR clone calling, in-frame beta chains kept. Each CDR3 protein gets just one entry, which takes the most common genes and DNA from the rows behind it. These V and J calls rely on TCRdb rather than the paper's analysis. Present in this sample are 250,000 to 300,000 distinct CDR3 sequences, about 17% of which were seen just once. The top ten hold over 20% of the sample.

The sequencing input was PBMCs or a T cell subset sorted from them (not recorded which). The chain is made from TRBV4-3 and TRBJ1-6, and 8 bases in between align with TRBD1. The sequence was obtained from a man aged 18 to 29 who had mild COVID-19 (a few samples of this study predate the infection). The sample titles of this study are shuffled in the database, so cell type and time point are left out; the donor was told from shared clones. The nucleotide sequence is TGCGCCAGCAGCCAAAAAATCTCCGGGACAGGTGGCCTCCACTTT. This gives the protein CASSQKISGTGGLHF.